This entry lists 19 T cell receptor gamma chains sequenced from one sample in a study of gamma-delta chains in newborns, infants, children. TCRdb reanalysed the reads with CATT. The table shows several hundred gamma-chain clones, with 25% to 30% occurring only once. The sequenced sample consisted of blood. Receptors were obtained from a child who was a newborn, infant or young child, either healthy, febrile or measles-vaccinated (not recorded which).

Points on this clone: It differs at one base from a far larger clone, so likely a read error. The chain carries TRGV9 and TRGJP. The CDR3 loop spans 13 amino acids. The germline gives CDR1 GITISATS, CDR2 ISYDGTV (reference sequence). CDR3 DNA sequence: TGTGCCTTGTGGAAGGTGGGCAAAAAAATCGAGGTATTT. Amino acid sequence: CALWKVGKKIEVF.

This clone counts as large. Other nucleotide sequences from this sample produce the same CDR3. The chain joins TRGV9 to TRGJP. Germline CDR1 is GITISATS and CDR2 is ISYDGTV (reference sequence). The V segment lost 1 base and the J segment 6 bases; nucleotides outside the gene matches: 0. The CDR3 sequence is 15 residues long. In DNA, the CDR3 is TGTGCCTTGTGGGAGGTAGAGTTGGGCAAAAAAATCAAGGTATTT. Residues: CALWEVELGKKIKVF.

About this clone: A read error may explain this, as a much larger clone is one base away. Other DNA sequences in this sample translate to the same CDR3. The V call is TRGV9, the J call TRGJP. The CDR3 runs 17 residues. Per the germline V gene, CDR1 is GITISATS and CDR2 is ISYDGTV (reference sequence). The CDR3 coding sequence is TGTGCCTTGTGGGAGGTGCCGCAAGAGTTGGGCAAAAAAATCAAGGTATTC. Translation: CALWEVPQELGKKIKVF.

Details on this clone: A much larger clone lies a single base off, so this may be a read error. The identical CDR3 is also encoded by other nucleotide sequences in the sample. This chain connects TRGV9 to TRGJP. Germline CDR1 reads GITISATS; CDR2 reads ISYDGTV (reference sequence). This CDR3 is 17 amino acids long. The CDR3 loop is CALWEVHRELGKKIKVF. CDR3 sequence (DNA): TGTGCCTTGTGGGAGGTGCACCGTGAGTTGGGCAAAAAAATCAAAGTATTT.

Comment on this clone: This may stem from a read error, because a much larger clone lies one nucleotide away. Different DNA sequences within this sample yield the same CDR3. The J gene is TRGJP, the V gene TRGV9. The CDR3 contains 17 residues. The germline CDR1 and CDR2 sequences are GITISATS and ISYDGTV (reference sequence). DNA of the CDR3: TGTGCCTTGTGGGAGCACACGGGGGAGTTAGGCAAAAAAATCAAGGTATTT. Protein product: CALWEHTGELGKKIKVF.

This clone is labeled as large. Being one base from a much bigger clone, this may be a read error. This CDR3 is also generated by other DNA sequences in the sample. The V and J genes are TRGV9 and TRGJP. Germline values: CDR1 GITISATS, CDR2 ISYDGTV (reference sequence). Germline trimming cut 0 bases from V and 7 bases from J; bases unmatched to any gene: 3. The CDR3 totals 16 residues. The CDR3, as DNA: TGTGCCTTGTGGGAGGTGCGTGAGTTGGGCAAAAAAATCAAGGTATTT. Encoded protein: CALWEVRELGKKIKVF.

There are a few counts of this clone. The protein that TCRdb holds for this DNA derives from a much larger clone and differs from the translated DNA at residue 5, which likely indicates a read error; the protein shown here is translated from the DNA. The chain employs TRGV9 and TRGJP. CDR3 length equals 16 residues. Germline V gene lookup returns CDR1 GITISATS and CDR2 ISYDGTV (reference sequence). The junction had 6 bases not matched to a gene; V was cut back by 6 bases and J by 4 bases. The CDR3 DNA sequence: TGTGCCTTGTGGTGCGGTCAAGAGTTGGGCAAAAAAATCAAGGTATTT. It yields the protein CALWCGQELGKKIKVF.

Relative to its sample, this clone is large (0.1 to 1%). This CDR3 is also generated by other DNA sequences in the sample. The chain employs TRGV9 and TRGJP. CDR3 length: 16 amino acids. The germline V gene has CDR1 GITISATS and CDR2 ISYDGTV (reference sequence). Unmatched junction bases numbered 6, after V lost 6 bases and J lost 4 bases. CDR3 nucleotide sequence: TGTGCCTTGTGGCGCGGTCAAGAGTTGGGCAAAAAAATCAAGGTATTT. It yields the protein CALWRGQELGKKIKVF.

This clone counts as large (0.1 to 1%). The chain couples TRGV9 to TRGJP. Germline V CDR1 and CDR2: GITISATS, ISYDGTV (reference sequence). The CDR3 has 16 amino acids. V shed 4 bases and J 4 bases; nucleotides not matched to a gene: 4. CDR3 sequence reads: CALWDLQELGKKIKVF. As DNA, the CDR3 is TGTGCCTTGTGGGATTTACAAGAGTTGGGCAAAAAAATCAAGGTATTT.

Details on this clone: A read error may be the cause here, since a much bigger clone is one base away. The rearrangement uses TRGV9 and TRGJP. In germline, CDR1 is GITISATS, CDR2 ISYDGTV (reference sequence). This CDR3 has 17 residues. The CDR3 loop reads CALWEVHRELGKEIKVF. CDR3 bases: TGTGCCTTGTGGGAGGTGCACCGGGAGTTGGGCAAAGAAATCAAGGTATTT.

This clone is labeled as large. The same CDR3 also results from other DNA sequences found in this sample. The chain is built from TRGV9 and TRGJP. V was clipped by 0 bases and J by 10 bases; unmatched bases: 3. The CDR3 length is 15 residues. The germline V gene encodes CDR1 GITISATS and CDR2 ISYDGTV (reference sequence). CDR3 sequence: CALWEVQLGKKIKVF. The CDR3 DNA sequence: TGTGCCTTGTGGGAGGTGCAATTGGGCAAAAAAATCAAGGTATTT.

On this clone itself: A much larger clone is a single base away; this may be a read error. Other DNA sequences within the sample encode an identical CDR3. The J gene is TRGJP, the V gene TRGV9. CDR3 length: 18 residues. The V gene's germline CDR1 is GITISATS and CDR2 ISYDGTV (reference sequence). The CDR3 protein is CALWEPTPKELGKKIKVF. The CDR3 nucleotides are TGTGCCTTGTGGGAGCCCACTCCGAAAGAGTTGGGCAAAAAAATCAAGGTGTTT.

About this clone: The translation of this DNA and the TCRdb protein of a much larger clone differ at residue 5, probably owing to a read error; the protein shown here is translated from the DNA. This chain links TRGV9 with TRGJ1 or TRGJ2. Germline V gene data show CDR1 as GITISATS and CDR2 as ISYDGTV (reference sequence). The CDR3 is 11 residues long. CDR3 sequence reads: CALWGVWEKLF. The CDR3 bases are TGTGCCTTGTGGGGGGTGTGGGAGAAACTCTTT.

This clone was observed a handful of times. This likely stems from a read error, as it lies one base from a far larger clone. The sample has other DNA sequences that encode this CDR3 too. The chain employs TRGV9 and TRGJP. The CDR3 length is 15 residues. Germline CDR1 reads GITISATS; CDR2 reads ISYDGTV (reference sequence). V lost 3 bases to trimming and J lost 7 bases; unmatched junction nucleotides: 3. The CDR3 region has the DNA TGTGCCTTGTGGGAGCAGGAGTTGGGCAAAAAAATCAAGGTATTT. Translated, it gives CALWEQELGKKIKVF.

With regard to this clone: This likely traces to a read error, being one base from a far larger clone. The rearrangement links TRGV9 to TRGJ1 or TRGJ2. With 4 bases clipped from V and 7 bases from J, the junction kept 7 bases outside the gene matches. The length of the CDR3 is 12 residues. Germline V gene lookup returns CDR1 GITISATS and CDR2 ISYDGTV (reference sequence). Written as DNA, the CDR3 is TGTGCCTTGTGGGAACAGTACTATAAGAAACTCTTT. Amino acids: CALWEQYYKKLF.

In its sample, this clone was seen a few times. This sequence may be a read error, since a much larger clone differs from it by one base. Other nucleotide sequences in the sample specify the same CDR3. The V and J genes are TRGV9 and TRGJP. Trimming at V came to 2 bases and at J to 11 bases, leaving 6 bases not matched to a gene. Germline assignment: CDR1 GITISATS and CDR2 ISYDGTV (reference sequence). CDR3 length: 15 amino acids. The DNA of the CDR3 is TGTGCCTTGTGGGAGGGGGAGCTGGGCAAAAAAATCAAGGTATTT. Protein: CALWEGELGKKIKVF.

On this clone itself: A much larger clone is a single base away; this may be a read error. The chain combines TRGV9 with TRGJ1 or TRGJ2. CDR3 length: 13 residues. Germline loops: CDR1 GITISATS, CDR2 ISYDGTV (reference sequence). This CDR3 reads CALWEQNYYKKLF. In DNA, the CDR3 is TGTGCCTTGTGGGAACAGAATTATTATAAGAAGCTCTTT.

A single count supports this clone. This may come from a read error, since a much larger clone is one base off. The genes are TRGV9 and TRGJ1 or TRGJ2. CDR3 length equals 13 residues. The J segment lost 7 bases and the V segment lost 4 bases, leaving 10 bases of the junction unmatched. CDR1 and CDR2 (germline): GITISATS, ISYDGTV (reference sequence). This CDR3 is CALWDLRRYKKLF. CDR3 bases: TGTGCCTTGTGGGACCTTCGGCGGTATAAGAAACTCTTT.

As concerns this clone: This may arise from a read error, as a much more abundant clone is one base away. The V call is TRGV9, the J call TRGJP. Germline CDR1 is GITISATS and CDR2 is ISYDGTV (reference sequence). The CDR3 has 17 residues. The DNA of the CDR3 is TGTGCCTTGTGGGAGGTCCGCGAGGAGTTGGGCAAAAAAATCAGGGTATTT. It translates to CALWEVREELGKKIRVF.